This T cell receptor (beta chain) was captured by sequencing in a study of T cell repertoires in ileal Crohn's disease. Of note for this clone: What it recognizes is unknown.

Study-wide results and limits: Compared with non-smokers, active smokers at surgery showed more clonal expansions. Sorted CD8 T cells held more high-frequency clones than CD4.

There are 14 residues in the CDR3. Germline loops: CDR1 KGHSH, CDR2 LQKENI. V shed 0 bases and J 5 bases; nucleotides not matched to a gene: 1. Around 0.45 micrograms of biopsy DNA per sample underwent TCRB immunosequencing. Assay used: immunoSEQ multiplex PCR; TCRdb lists only in-frame clones, some missing. The sample records some 27,000 clones, about 82% being singletons. The sequenced sample was ileal tissue. The chain couples TRBV18 to TRBJ2-1; 7 positions match TRBD1. This sequence originates from an adult with Crohn's disease. CDR3 sequence: CASSPPDRNNEQFF. The CDR3 bases are TGTGCCAGCTCACCACCGGACAGGAACAATGAGCAGTTCTTC.